What follows are 15 T cell receptor beta chains derived from one specimen sequenced in a study of long-term antiretroviral therapy in people with HIV. Survey-level resolution applied to immunoSEQ assay v3.0. Profiled with immunoSEQ multiplex PCR; TCRdb holds only in-frame clones, not every one. The top ten clones hold less than 3% of a sample with 25,000 to 35,000 clones, 97% of them seen once. Sample: unsorted PBMCs, taken 6.9 years after starting antiretroviral therapy. The receptors derive from a man aged 25 to 40 with HIV.

The chain has TRBV4-1 and TRBJ1-3; D not certain. The ends were cut back, 0 bases at V and 0 bases at J, with 6 bases in the middle. This CDR3 region has 15 residues. CDR1 is MGHRA and CDR2 is YSYEKL in the germline V gene. The CDR3 coding sequence is TGCGCCAGCAGCCAAGATCCCAGCTCTGGAAACACCATATATTTT. This translates into CASSQDPSSGNTIYF.

This chain uses TRBV18 with TRBJ1-1; D gene unclear. The CDR3 totals 13 residues. Trimming shortened V by 5 bases and J by 0 bases, and 7 bases separated the two germline ends. Germline V lookup: CDR1 KGHSH, CDR2 LQKENI. The CDR3 DNA sequence: TGTGCCAGCTCAGTGGACGTGAACACTGAAGCTTTCTTT. Protein product: CASSVDVNTEAFF.

V gene TRBV19 combines with J gene TRBJ2-5; 8 nucleotides align to TRBD1. The length of the CDR3 is 13 residues. V lost 0 bases, J lost 13 bases, and 7 bases stayed unmatched. Germline loops: CDR1 LNHDA, CDR2 SQIVND (reference sequence). In DNA form, the CDR3 reads TGTGCCAGTAGTATAGATCCCCAGGGGGCGACGTACTTC. This codes for CASSIDPQGATYF.

The genes are TRBV4-3 and TRBJ2-7; D not certain. The CDR3 sequence is 14 residues long. V was pared by 0 bases and J by 3 bases, with 9 bases between. Germline assignment: CDR1 LGHNA and CDR2 YSLEER. The CDR3 DNA reads TGCGCCAGCAGCCAAGATACTTTCGGCTACGAGCAGTACTTC. It translates to CASSQDTFGYEQYF.

This chain uses TRBV14 with TRBJ1-6; no definite D call. The germline V gene encodes CDR1 SGHDN and CDR2 FVKESK. V was cut by 4 bases and J by 11 bases, with 12 bases left in between. There are 13 residues in the CDR3. CDR3: CASSPRLRAPLHF. CDR3 in DNA: TGTGCCAGCAGCCCTCGACTCCGGGCACCCCTCCACTTT.

This sequence joins TRBV15 and TRBJ1-1; possibly TRBD1 for D (6 bases). In germline, CDR1 is LNHNV, CDR2 YYDKDF (reference sequence). The CDR3 extends over 13 amino acids. Trimming shortened V by 4 bases and J by 3 bases, and 9 bases separated the two germline ends. In nucleotides, the CDR3 is TGTGCCACCAGCACCCCAGGGGACACTGAAGCTTTCTTT. Translated, it gives CATSTPGDTEAFF.

The rearrangement joins TRBV7-3 to TRBJ2-2; D unclear. The CDR3 loop spans 14 amino acids. Trimming left V 3 bases short and J 1 base short, with 6 bases between. Looked up from germline, CDR1 is SGHTA and CDR2 is FQGTGA. CDR3 nucleotide sequence: TGTGCCAGCAGCTTCGACGGGAACACCGGGGAGCTGTTTTTT. Translating it yields CASSFDGNTGELFF.

J is TRBJ2-7 and V is TRBV6-1, with TRBD2 identical over 7 bases. This CDR3 spans 14 amino acids. Germline V gives CDR1 MNHNS, CDR2 SASEGT. V gave up 0 bases and J gave up 3 bases; unmatched junction bases: 2. The CDR3 DNA reads as TGTGCCAGCAGTGAAGCGGGAGGGGTCTACGAGCAGTACTTC. As protein: CASSEAGGVYEQYF.

This clone was seen only once. CDR3 loop: CASKRYEQFF. In DNA form, the CDR3 reads TGTGCCAGCAAGAGGTATGAGCAGTTCTTC. The chain combines TRBV2 with TRBJ2-1, with D hard to call. Germline V CDR1 and CDR2: SNHLY, FYNNEI. This CDR3 has 10 residues. Trimming removed 7 bases at V and 8 bases at J, with 6 bases between.

The chain carries TRBV6-5 and TRBJ2-7; perhaps TRBD2 as D (6 bases). This CDR3 has 13 amino acids. The V gene lost 4 bases and the J gene lost 2 bases, with 9 bases spanning the gap. Germline V gene data show CDR1 as MNHEY and CDR2 as SVGAGI. The DNA of the CDR3 is TGTGCCAGCAGTTTGGAGGGGACCTACGAGCAGTACTTC. It translates to CASSLEGTYEQYF.

This clone occurred once. V usage is TRBV4-2 and J usage is TRBJ1-1; D might be TRBD1 (5 bases). This CDR3 spans 15 amino acids. The ends were cut back, 0 bases at V and 4 bases at J, with 12 bases in the middle. Germline assignment: CDR1 LGHNA and CDR2 YNFKEQ. The CDR3 bases are TGTGCCAGCAGCCAAGATTGGCAGGGCGGCACTGAAGCTTTCTTT. Translation gives CASSQDWQGGTEAFF.

The rearrangement joins TRBV7-9 to TRBJ2-1; D call uncertain. Germline V gene data show CDR1 as SEHNR and CDR2 as FQNEAQ (reference sequence). The CDR3 contains 13 residues. Between the trimmed V and J ends, which lost 3 bases and 5 bases, there was a span of 8 bases. The CDR3: CASSLMGNNEQFF. DNA for the CDR3: TGTGCCAGCAGCTTGATGGGGAACAATGAGCAGTTCTTC. Full variable domain (outside the CDR3, taken from reference TRBV7-9 and TRBJ2-1): DTGVSQNPRHKITKRGQNVTFRCDPISEHNRLYWYRQTLGQGPEFLTYFQNEAQLEKSRLLSDRFSAERPKGSFSTLEIQRTEQGDSAMYLCASSLMGNNEQFFGPGTRLTVL.

The chain uses TRBV2 and TRBJ2-7, with D possibly TRBD1 on 7 matching bases. Germline V gene data show CDR1 as SNHLY and CDR2 as FYNNEI. This CDR3 is built from 13 residues. V lost 11 bases to trimming and J lost 2 bases, with 16 bases between them. In DNA form, the CDR3 reads TGTGCCTCAGCAGGCAGGGGGGCCTACGAGCAGTACTTC. Translating it yields CASAGRGAYEQYF.

V and J are TRBV6-1 and TRBJ1-2; possible D gene TRBD1, 6 bases. V lost 11 bases, J lost 7 bases, and 17 bases lay in between. The CDR3 contains 12 residues. Looked up from germline, CDR1 is MNHNS and CDR2 is SASEGT. CDR3 coding DNA: TGTGCCTGCACCCAAGTGGGGGCTGGCTACACCTTC. Its translation: CACTQVGAGYTF.

This CDR3 reads CASSPHPGPEDFGYTF. In nucleotides, the CDR3 is TGTGCCAGCAGCCCTCACCCGGGCCCGGAAGATTTTGGCTACACCTTC. The genes are TRBV9 and TRBJ1-2; no firm D call. V was trimmed by 4 bases and J by 7 bases, leaving 23 bases between them. Germline V gene sequence: CDR1 SGDLS, CDR2 YYNGEE. The CDR3 totals 16 residues.